Listed here are 20 T cell receptor beta chains from one sample, sequenced in a study of regulatory T cells in long-lasting Graves disease. Building the TCR beta libraries relied on iRepertoire HTBI primers, and CDR3 regions underwent Arm-PCR. TCRdb used MiXCR to reprocess the multiplex PCR reads, holding one entry per CDR3 protein. The data hold a few hundred thousand distinct CDR3 sequences, with around 20% observed a single time. Time point indicated: newly diagnosed GD, antithyroid drugs for less than 3 months. The TCR library was prepared using RNA isolated from PBMCs. Specimen: peripheral blood mononuclear cells (PBMCs), collected at new diagnosis, from a patient treated with antithyroid drugs. The receptors stem from a female donor with Graves disease.

For this clonotype: The likely explanation is a read error, given a far larger clone one base away. DNA of the CDR3: TGTGCCAGCTCAGGGGGGCCGTCCTACGAGCAGTTCTTC. Protein product: CASSGGPSYEQFF. This chain links TRBV18 with TRBJ2-1, with D tentatively TRBD1 or TRBD2 (6 bases each). In germline, CDR1 is KGHSH, CDR2 LQKENI. The CDR3 covers 13 residues. V was pared by 5 bases and J by 10 bases, with 15 bases between.

V and J are TRBV6-1 and TRBJ2-7; the D is unclear. The ends were cut back, 3 bases at V and 6 bases at J, with 9 bases in the middle. Germline loops: CDR1 MNHNS, CDR2 SASEGT. This CDR3 spans 12 amino acids. The CDR3 sequence: CASSDDKVEQYF. The CDR3 coding sequence is TGTGCCAGCAGTGACGACAAGGTCGAGCAGTACTTC.

The V and J genes are TRBV20-1 and TRBJ2-3, with 10 nucleotides matching TRBD2. CDR3 length: 16 amino acids. Germline V CDR1 and CDR2: DFQATT, SNEGSKA (reference sequence). Trimming cost V 3 bases and J 2 bases; bases outside gene matches: 8. CDR3 in DNA: TGCAGTGCTAGGGTACTAGCGGGGATTTTCACAGATACGCAGTATTTT. Its protein product is CSARVLAGIFTDTQYF.

This clonotype has just a few counts. A far larger clone is a single base away, which makes a read error likely. The chain couples TRBV7-8 to TRBJ2-4, with D possibly matching TRBD1 (6 bases). The CDR3 contains 14 residues. V was shortened by 5 bases and J by 13 bases, with 21 bases between the two germline ends. Germline values: CDR1 SGHVS, CDR2 FQNEAQ. CDR3 sequence reads: CASSPSDRNNEQYF. In DNA, the CDR3 is TGTGCCAGCAGCCCGTCGGACAGAAACAATGAGCAGTACTTC.

In this sample, this clonotype turned up once. The chain employs TRBV7-2 and TRBJ1-1, with a possible D match to TRBD1 (6 bases). The germline V and J ends were trimmed by 2 bases and 1 base, with 11 bases remaining between them. Germline assignment: CDR1 SGHTA and CDR2 FQGNSA. CDR3 size: 15 residues. Here the CDR3 DNA reads TGTGCCAGCAGCTTATGGGCGGGACAGAACACTGAAGCTTTCTTT. As protein: CASSLWAGQNTEAFF.

This clonotype was observed at least ten times. The V gene is TRBV20-1, the J gene TRBJ2-7; D might be TRBD2 (5 bases). Germline lookup yields CDR1 DFQATT and CDR2 SNEGSKA (reference sequence). The CDR3 consists of 16 residues. With 0 bases removed from V and 6 bases from J, the gap between germline ends came to 21 bases. CDR3 amino acids: CSARDPWAPGRGEQYF. CDR3 coding DNA: TGCAGTGCTAGAGATCCTTGGGCCCCGGGTCGGGGCGAGCAGTACTTC.

This clonotype was seen only once. The likely explanation is a read error, given a far larger clone one base away. The V gene is TRBV10-1, the J gene TRBJ2-3, with 7 bases identical to TRBD1. The end of the DNA is better explained by TRBJ2-7, so the J call may be wrong. The CDR3 extends over 16 amino acids. CDR1 WNHNN and CDR2 SYGVQD come from the germline V gene (reference sequence). CDR3 in amino acids: CASSLYTGTETCEQYF. CDR3 sequence (DNA): TGCGCCAGCAGTCTCTACACCGGGACAGAGACCTGCGAGCAGTACTTC.

This clonotype was counted many times. V usage is TRBV29-1 and J usage is TRBJ2-1; tentative D call: TRBD2 (5 bases). CDR1 is SQVTM, CDR2 ANQGSEA, per germline. With 5 bases removed from V and 0 bases from J, the gap between germline ends came to 14 bases. The CDR3 sequence is 15 residues long. Here the CDR3 reads CSVRTTKSSYNEQFF. CDR3 DNA: TGCAGCGTTAGGACGACTAAGAGCTCCTACAATGAGCAGTTCTTC.

The J gene is TRBJ2-7, the V gene TRBV3-1; 10 bases align to TRBD2. With V trimmed by 4 bases and J by 7 bases, 7 bases remained unmatched. This CDR3 comprises 14 residues. The germline CDR1 and CDR2 sequences are LGHDT and YNNKEL (reference sequence). Here the CDR3 reads CASSRGLAGDEQYF. Written as DNA, the CDR3 is TGTGCCAGCAGCCGGGGTCTAGCGGGAGATGAGCAGTACTTC.

The V call is TRBV7-9, the J call TRBJ2-2; 8 nucleotides align to TRBD1. CDR1 and CDR2 (germline): SEHNR, FQNEAQ (reference sequence). The junction had 6 bases not matched to a gene; V was cut back by 3 bases and J by 3 bases. The CDR3 runs to 16 residues. The CDR3 loop reads CASSFGRTGYTGELFF. In DNA form, the CDR3 reads TGTGCCAGCAGCTTCGGTAGGACAGGGTACACCGGGGAGCTGTTTTTT.

This clonotype occurred many times. The chain links TRBV15 to TRBJ1-4; TRBD1 is a possible D gene (5 bases). The CDR3 has 16 amino acids. Germline values: CDR1 LNHNV, CDR2 YYDKDF (reference sequence). The V end lost 0 bases, the J end lost 10 bases, and 18 bases lay between the germline ends. As DNA, the CDR3 is TGTGCCACCAGCAGAGATTCGCCGCAGGGTGCGGGAAAACTGTTTTTT. It codes for CATSRDSPQGAGKLFF.

This clonotype was seen ten or more times. The chain links TRBV6-2 or TRBV6-3 to TRBJ1-2, with 7 bases aligning to TRBD1. CDR3 length: 15 residues. Germline V CDR1 and CDR2: MNHEY, SVGEGT. V lost 0 bases and J lost 1; bases outside the gene matches: 2. The CDR3 is CASSYSGTDNYGYTF. In DNA form, the CDR3 reads TGTGCCAGCAGTTACTCCGGGACAGATAACTATGGCTACACCTTC.

V gene TRBV11-1 combines with J gene TRBJ2-1, with TRBD2 as a possible D gene (6 bases). The CDR3 has 15 amino acids. V shed 2 bases and J shed 7 bases, with 15 bases lying between them. Germline lookup yields CDR1 SGHAT and CDR2 FQDESV (reference sequence). CDR3 coding DNA: TGTGCCAGCAGCTTAACTCTCACGGGAGTAAATGAGCAGTTCTTC. The encoded protein is CASSLTLTGVNEQFF.

This clonotype was picked up many times. The chain has TRBV28 and TRBJ2-5; possibly TRBD1 for D (5 bases). Trimming shortened V by 5 bases and J by 5 bases, and 12 bases separated the two germline ends. The CDR3 is 13 residues long. Per the germline V gene, CDR1 is MDHEN and CDR2 is SYDVKM. The CDR3 DNA follows: TGTGCCAGCAGTGGCACAGGAGCGGAGACCCAGTACTTC. Translation gives CASSGTGAETQYF.

This clonotype has a count of ten or more. The CDR3 bases are TGCAGTGCTTCATTAGCGGGGGCCCGGATAGAGCAGTTCTTC. Encoded protein: CSASLAGARIEQFF. The chain has TRBV20-1 and TRBJ2-1; 9 nucleotides agree with TRBD2. V trimming: 5 bases; J trimming: 10 bases; junction bases outside the gene matches: 12. Germline-derived CDR1 and CDR2 are DFQATT and SNEGSKA (reference sequence). The CDR3 extends over 14 amino acids.

This clonotype appeared a few times. Because the CDR3 is missing its conserved closing phenylalanine or tryptophan, this is likely a read error. The chain joins TRBV5-1 to TRBJ2-7, with TRBD1 matching 7 bases. CDR1 and CDR2 from the germline V gene are SGHRS and YFSETQ. This CDR3 region has 14 residues. V gave up 0 bases and J gave up 3 bases; unmatched junction bases: 3. The CDR3 sequence: CASSLASGGYEQYS. In DNA form, the CDR3 reads TGCGCCAGCAGCTTGGCTTCAGGGGGCTACGAGCAGTACTCC.

This clonotype was detected many times. The chain recombines TRBV12-3 or TRBV12-4 with TRBJ1-3; 7 bases fit TRBD1. V dropped 5 bases and J dropped 4; count of bases not matched to a gene: 11. This CDR3 comprises 16 residues. This CDR3 reads CASSPGTAREGNTIYF. The CDR3 DNA reads as TGTGCCAGCAGTCCAGGGACAGCCCGAGAGGGAAACACCATATATTTT.

Ten or more counts support this clonotype. V usage is TRBV20-1 and J usage is TRBJ2-4; no definite D call. This CDR3 has 13 residues. Trimming removed 5 bases at V and 4 bases at J, with 12 bases between. CDR1 and CDR2 (germline): DFQATT, SNEGSKA (reference sequence). The CDR3 DNA follows: TGCAGTGCTCCCCAAACCATAAAAAACATTCAGTACTTC. It yields the protein CSAPQTIKNIQYF.

This clonotype was detected ten times or more. This chain uses TRBV2 with TRBJ1-5; unclear D gene. In germline, CDR1 is SNHLY, CDR2 FYNNEI. Trimming took 3 bases from V and 0 from J, leaving 6 bases between them. The CDR3 has 14 amino acids. The CDR3 loop reads CASSDTNSNQPQHF. In nucleotides, the CDR3 is TGTGCCAGCAGTGACACAAATAGCAATCAGCCCCAGCATTTT. Full variable domain (outside the CDR3, taken from reference TRBV2 and TRBJ1-5): EPEVTQTPSHQVTQMGQEVILRCVPISNHLYFYWYRQILGQKVEFLVSFYNNEISEKSEIFDDQFSVERPDGSNFTLKIRSTKLEDSAMYFCASSDTNSNQPQHFGDGTRLSIL.

This clonotype was recorded at least ten times. The V gene is TRBV7-2, the J gene TRBJ2-3; D might be TRBD1 or TRBD2, each matching 5 bases. The germline V gene encodes CDR1 SGHTA and CDR2 FQGNSA. The germline V and J ends were trimmed by 5 bases and 7 bases, with 25 bases remaining between them. The CDR3 consists of 17 residues. The CDR3 here is CASSPLGRANFGNTQYF. CDR3 coding DNA: TGTGCCAGCAGCCCGTTGGGCAGGGCAAATTTCGGGAATACGCAGTATTTT.